One sample yielded the 8 T cell receptor beta chains listed below, sequenced in a study of long-term antiretroviral therapy in people with HIV. They ran version v3.0 of the immunoSEQ assay at survey level. The table came from immunoSEQ multiplex PCR; TCRdb's copy has only in-frame clones and leaves some out. The sample holds fewer than 35,000 clones, approximately 85% seen once. Material: unsorted PBMCs, obtained 3 years after starting antiretroviral therapy. These receptors all come from a man between 40 and 49 years old with HIV.

The J gene is TRBJ1-5, the V gene TRBV9; D is undetermined. V dropped 0 bases and J dropped 5 bases, with 12 bases sitting between them. Looked up from germline, CDR1 is SGDLS and CDR2 is YYNGEE. The CDR3 has 15 amino acids. This chain's CDR3 is CASSVDIGSHQPQHF. CDR3 nucleotides: TGTGCCAGCAGCGTAGATATAGGTTCTCATCAGCCCCAGCATTTT. The complete variable domain, with remaining parts taken from reference TRBV9 and TRBJ1-5, reads DSGVTQTPKHLITATGQRVTLRCSPRSGDLSVYWYQQSLDQGLQFLIQYYNGEERAKGNILERFSAQQFPDLHSELNLSSLELGDSALYFCASSVDIGSHQPQHFGDGTRLSIL.

The genes are TRBV5-6 and TRBJ2-7; D not certain. The germline V and J ends were trimmed by 4 bases and 1 base, with 18 bases remaining between them. The germline V gene encodes CDR1 SGHDT and CDR2 YYEEEE. The CDR3 length is 16 residues. This chain's CDR3 is CASSPPGGFQSYEQYF. As DNA, the CDR3 is TGTGCCAGCAGCCCCCCGGGCGGCTTTCAATCCTACGAGCAGTACTTC.

The chain joins TRBV11-2 to TRBJ1-2; 8 bases fit TRBD1. The V and J ends lost 5 bases and 7 bases, in that order; junction bases with no gene match: 9. The length of the CDR3 is 14 residues. CDR1 and CDR2 from the germline V gene are SGHAT and FQNNGV. CDR3 DNA: TGTGCCAGCAGCCGCCTGGACAGGGAATTTGGCTACACCTTC. Its translation: CASSRLDREFGYTF.

This clone was observed a few times. The chain couples TRBV7-9 to TRBJ2-7; TRBD2 matches at 13 bases. V lost 4 bases and J lost 6; bases outside the gene matches: 6. The germline V gene encodes CDR1 SEHNR and CDR2 FQNEAQ (reference sequence). CDR3 length equals 15 residues. The chain's CDR3 is CASSSGGLAGSEQYF. The CDR3, as DNA: TGTGCCAGCAGCTCTGGGGGACTAGCGGGAAGCGAGCAGTACTTC.

J is TRBJ2-7 and V is TRBV11-2; D gene ambiguous. Germline V gives CDR1 SGHAT, CDR2 FQNNGV. The CDR3 contains 16 residues. Trimming pared 4 bases from V and 6 bases from J, leaving 22 bases between. CDR3 sequence: CASSSPDVPHPGEQYF. The CDR3 nucleotides read TGTGCCAGCAGCTCCCCGGACGTACCCCATCCGGGCGAGCAGTACTTC.

The chain employs TRBV10-3 and TRBJ1-2; D possibly corresponds to TRBD1 (5 bases). The CDR3 has 13 residues. Germline CDR1 ENHRY, CDR2 SYGVKD. V was cut by 6 bases and J by 8 bases, with 16 bases left in between. This CDR3 is CAISSQGLGGYTF. The DNA of the CDR3 is TGTGCCATCAGCTCCCAGGGTCTAGGAGGCTACACCTTC.

This chain links TRBV6-1 with TRBJ1-2; the match to TRBD1 covers 12 bases. The length of the CDR3 is 15 residues. The J segment lost 7 bases and the V segment lost 5 bases, leaving 8 bases of the junction unmatched. Germline V gene lookup returns CDR1 MNHNS and CDR2 SASEGT. The chain's CDR3 is CASSTRDRGQVGYTF. CDR3 in DNA: TGTGCCAGCAGTACCCGGGACAGGGGGCAGGTTGGCTACACCTTC.

The chain employs TRBV5-1 and TRBJ2-7; D call uncertain. Trimming removed 1 base at V and 2 bases at J, with 4 bases between. CDR1 is SGHRS and CDR2 is YFSETQ in the germline V gene. The CDR3 has 12 residues. CDR3 sequence reads: CASSLPAYEQYF. In DNA, the CDR3 is TGCGCCAGCAGCTTGCCCGCCTACGAGCAGTACTTC.